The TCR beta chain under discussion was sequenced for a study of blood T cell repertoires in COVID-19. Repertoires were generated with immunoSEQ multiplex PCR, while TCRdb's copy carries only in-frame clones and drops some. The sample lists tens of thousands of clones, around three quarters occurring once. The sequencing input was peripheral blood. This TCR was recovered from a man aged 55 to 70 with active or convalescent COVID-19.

The CDR3 bases are TGTGCCAGCAGCCACACGACCTCGTGGACAGTCTTGAACACTGAAGCTTTCTTT. This gives the protein CASSHTTSWTVLNTEAFF. V and J are TRBV6-2 or TRBV6-3 and TRBJ1-1; TRBD1 is a possible D gene (6 bases). The CDR3 spans 18 residues. CDR1 MNHEY and CDR2 SVGEGT come from the germline V gene. V lost 6 bases and J lost 0, with 23 bases in between.